Presented here are 14 T cell receptor beta chains from one specimen sequenced in a study of control samples from healthy donors and cancer patients. Assay: immunoSEQ multiplex PCR; the TCRdb copy retains only in-frame clones and omits some. The sample has under 95,000 clones; 84% are singletons. Specimen: blood. All receptors derive from a man between 50 and 59 years old in good health.

CDR3 sequence: CASNRGGLDEKLFF. CDR3 nucleotide sequence: TGTGCCAGCAACAGGGGAGGCCTGGATGAAAAACTGTTTTTT. This chain links TRBV16 with TRBJ1-4; TRBD1 matches 7 bases. The CDR3 has 14 residues. V was clipped by 7 bases and J by 6 bases; unmatched bases: 8. CDR1 and CDR2 (germline): KGHSY, FQNENV. Full variable domain (outside the CDR3, taken from reference TRBV16 and TRBJ1-4): GEEVAQTPKHLVRGEGQKAKLYCAPIKGHSYVFWYQQVLKNEFKFLISFQNENVFDETGMPKERFSAKCLPNSPCSLEIQATKLEDSAVYFCASNRGGLDEKLFFGSGTQLSVL.

The rearrangement joins TRBV28 to TRBJ2-3; 11 positions agree with TRBD2. The ends lost 4 bases at V and 0 bases at J; junction bases unmatched: 12. The CDR3 sequence is 19 residues long. Germline V CDR1 and CDR2: MDHEN, SYDVKM. CDR3 in amino acids: CASSSYTPGTSGSTDTQYF. The CDR3 DNA reads as TGTGCCAGCAGTTCGTACACACCCGGGACTAGCGGTAGCACAGATACGCAGTATTTT.

The gene calls are TRBV6-4 and TRBJ1-2, with D possibly being TRBD1 (6 bases). CDR1 and CDR2 from the germline V gene are MRHNA and SNTAGT. Trimming stripped 7 bases from V and 1 base from J, with 19 bases between. This CDR3 comprises 16 residues. Written as DNA, the CDR3 is TGTGCCAGCACCACCTCAGGCAGGGGCCTTAACTATGGCTACACCTTC. It specifies CASTTSGRGLNYGYTF.

This clone showed up just a few times. This chain uses TRBV6-1 with TRBJ2-5; D is possibly TRBD2 (5 bases). Germline V CDR1 and CDR2: MNHNS, SASEGT. V lost 1 base and J lost 1, with 10 bases in between. This CDR3 is 15 amino acids long. CDR3 in amino acids: CASSEGGVGQETQYF. CDR3 coding DNA: TGTGCCAGCAGTGAAGGGGGAGTCGGCCAAGAGACCCAGTACTTC.

The CDR3 region is CASAQGRGARSGPQHF. The DNA of the CDR3 is TGTGCCAGCGCTCAAGGGAGGGGGGCGCGAAGCGGGCCCCAGCATTTT. V gene TRBV21-1 combines with J gene TRBJ1-5. TRBV21-1 counts as a pseudogene. This CDR3 has 16 amino acids.

V usage is TRBV30 and J usage is TRBJ1-1, with D perhaps matching TRBD1 (6 bases). Germline V gene sequence: CDR1 GTSNPN, CDR2 SVGIG (reference sequence). The CDR3 consists of 14 residues. V lost 1 base, J lost 1 base, and 10 bases lay in between. CDR3 loop: CAWSETGTNTEAFF. The CDR3 nucleotides read TGTGCCTGGAGTGAGACAGGAACGAACACTGAAGCTTTCTTT.

This clone was observed once. V gene TRBV7-2 combines with J gene TRBJ2-1; TRBD2 aligns across 9 bases. The CDR3 totals 16 residues. The J segment lost 5 bases and the V segment lost 5 bases, leaving 10 bases of the junction unmatched. Germline CDR1 SGHTA, CDR2 FQGNSA. The DNA for the CDR3 is TGTGCCAGCAGCCCCCGACTAGCGGCTGGTGACAATGAGCAGTTCTTC. Translation gives CASSPRLAAGDNEQFF.

This clone showed up just a few times. This chain connects TRBV6-6 to TRBJ1-2, with no clear D. Germline lookup yields CDR1 MNHNY and CDR2 SVGAGI (reference sequence). The CDR3 runs 13 residues. V was trimmed by 7 bases and J by 4 bases, leaving 13 bases between them. The CDR3 nucleotides are TGTGCCAGCACCTATATAGGTAGCTATGGCTACACCTTC. Protein: CASTYIGSYGYTF.

V gene TRBV14 combines with J gene TRBJ2-7; D remains ambiguous. Looked up from germline, CDR1 is SGHDN and CDR2 is FVKESK. The CDR3 contains 13 residues. The germline V and J ends were trimmed by 2 bases and 3 bases, with 8 bases remaining between them. DNA for the CDR3: TGTGCCAGCAGCCAACCAGGTATCTACGAGCAGTACTTC. Amino acids: CASSQPGIYEQYF. Based on the CDR3 plus reference TRBV14 and TRBJ2-7, the full variable domain is EAGVTQFPSHSVIEKGQTVTLRCDPISGHDNLYWYRRVMGKEIKFLLHFVKESKQDESGMPNNRFLAERTGGTYSTLKVQPAELEDSGVYFCASSQPGIYEQYFGPGTRLTVT.

The genes are TRBV15 and TRBJ2-5, with 10 bases identical to TRBD1. Germline lookup yields CDR1 LNHNV and CDR2 YYDKDF (reference sequence). The CDR3 totals 16 residues. Trimming cost V 0 bases and J 5 bases; bases outside gene matches: 6. CDR3 coding DNA: TGTGCCACCAGCAGAGAAAGGACAGGGGGATGGGAGACCCAGTACTTC. This translates into CATSRERTGGWETQYF.

For the CDR3, the DNA is TGTGCCAGCAGCTTAGGTATGGGGAGTGAGCAGTTCTTC. It yields the protein CASSLGMGSEQFF. The rearrangement uses TRBV7-6 and TRBJ2-1; D possibly corresponds to TRBD2 (5 bases). The germline V gene encodes CDR1 SGHVS and CDR2 FNYEAQ. The CDR3 is made up of 13 amino acids. The V and J ends lost 1 base and 9 bases respectively, with 10 bases between them.

The chain combines TRBV9 with TRBJ1-5; 7 bases align to TRBD1. CDR1 is SGDLS and CDR2 is YYNGEE in the germline V gene. V lost 3 bases and J lost 1; bases outside the gene matches: 1. This CDR3 has 14 amino acids. The CDR3, as DNA: TGTGCCAGCAGCGCACAGGGGAGCAATCAGCCCCAGCATTTT. Its translation is CASSAQGSNQPQHF.

The rearrangement joins TRBV6-2 or TRBV6-3 to TRBJ2-1, with 7 positions matching TRBD1. This CDR3 is built from 16 residues. The ends lost 6 bases at V and 2 bases at J; junction bases unmatched: 10. From germline, CDR1 is MNHEY and CDR2 SVGEGT. The CDR3 region has the DNA TGTGCCAGCAGCCCAACCCGACAGGGCCCCTACAATGAGCAGTTCTTC. This encodes CASSPTRQGPYNEQFF.

This clone was recorded a few times. The CDR3 protein is CASSSGQRNQPQHF. The DNA of the CDR3 is TGTGCCAGCAGTTCCGGACAGCGCAATCAGCCCCAGCATTTT. This chain joins TRBV28 and TRBJ1-5; D is perhaps TRBD1 (6 bases). This CDR3 comprises 14 residues. Germline CDR1 and CDR2: MDHEN and SYDVKM. V was clipped by 4 bases and J by 2 bases, with 9 bases between them.